The subject of this entry is one T cell receptor beta chain. This clonotype has a count of ten or more. Its recognized antigen is unknown. Base qualities were left out, and no much larger clone turns up one base away. In the ophthalmopathy patients, disease was moderately to severely active, with a Clinical Activity Score of 3 or more, a NOSPECS grade of 4 or more, and a duration of less than 3 months. Exclusion was applied to patients with uncontrolled infections, other autoimmune diseases, pregnancy or lactation. Clinical symptoms, serum thyroxine and TRAb, thyroid ultrasound, and orbital computed tomography formed the basis for the diagnoses. PBMCs were separated from 8 to 10 ml of fresh peripheral blood using Ficoll-Paque density gradient centrifugation. Trizol reagent was used to extract total RNA, and RNA quality was then checked on an Agilent 2100 Bioanalyzer. The data were obtained in a study of T cells in Graves' hyperthyroidism and ophthalmopathy (dated by TCRdb to between 2019 and 2020). With respect to the entire study: Peripheral blood samples were taken at initial diagnosis, before any treatment was given. An independent validation cohort of around 19 hyperthyroidism patients and about 16 patients who later progressed to ophthalmopathy tested prospective prediction of ophthalmopathy. After sampling, hyperthyroidism patients received methimazole starting at 30 mg daily, and ophthalmopathy patients received high-dose intravenous methylprednisolone. To identify distinguishing TCR V-J signatures, a discovery cohort of about 100 patients was used, comprising 43 with Graves' ophthalmopathy and around 57 with stable Graves' hyperthyroidism. The approximately 100 discovery patients were divided at random into training and test sets in a 7:3 ratio. The study also compared thyroid tissue and blood T-cell repertoires from about 6 Graves' hyperthyroidism patients. The paper reports TCR Vbeta CDR3 sequencing of some 140 peripheral blood samples: around 45 ophthalmopathy, about 75 hyperthyroidism and around 17 progressor patients.

Broader findings and caveats from the paper: No statistical method was used to set the sample size in advance, and investigators knew the group allocation. In cross-validation, a model built on a 13 V-J signature told ophthalmopathy apart from stable hyperthyroidism with under 90% sensitivity and roughly 83% specificity, and in testing the same model reached 80%/75%. Most expanded thyroid clonotypes (frequency above 0.001) were also found in blood, which suggests that blood repertoires may mirror thyroid immune responses. In validation, progression to ophthalmopathy was predicted by the model with 65% to 71% sensitivity and roughly 76% specificity, a median of approximately 7.1 months before onset.

The germline V gene supplies CDR1 KGHSH and CDR2 LQKENI. The CDR3 sequence holds 15 residues, the cysteine and phenylalanine included. Of the read, only the CDR3 DNA is kept; its 45 bases are in frame from base 1. The V end loses 6 bases and the J end loses 3 bases, and a stretch of 17 bases separates them. The TCR beta CDR3 regions were amplified from RNA transcripts. The TCR CDR3 was subjected to a first round of RT-PCR using the HTBI primer set and the Qiagen OneStep RT-PCR kit. Libraries were constructed in a second round of multiplex PCR, after which size selection and purification were performed. The libraries were sequenced on an Illumina HiSeq2000 using paired-end 100 bp reads. On the study's bioinformatics: SOAPnuke was used to process the raw data, removing reads that contained adapters or uncalled bases, had a mean Phred below 15, or lacked an exact match to the constant primer or identifier. High-quality paired reads were merged with COPE v1.2.5, and unique nucleotide sequences were defined as clonotypes. MiTCR v1.1 was used to align the clonotypes against IMGT TRBV, TRBD and TRBJ reference segments. Analysis was restricted to V-J combinations with a frequency above 0.0001, which covered about 99% of repertoires. A TCS score was defined as the ratio between F50 (clonal expansion) and ExV (chaos), using BLOSUM62-based TCRdist between CDR3 peptides within each V-J. Welch's t-statistics and random forest reduced fewer than 550 V-J features to fewer than 15, which were used in a naive Bayes classifier (R e1071). In TCRdb, the public reads were trimmed at Q25 with fastp and aligned with MiXCR, with productive beta chains retained. Each CDR3 protein gets just one entry, which takes the most common genes and DNA from the rows behind it. TCRdb, rather than the study authors, made the V and J calls. The sample table records about 500,000 distinct CDR3 sequences; roughly 15% of these occur just once. The top ten clonotypes cover about 31% of the sample.

The sample was blood. The chain joins TRBV18 to TRBJ1-1; the best D guess is TRBD1, with 6 bases matching. The receptor was isolated from a woman aged 25 to 39 with Graves' ophthalmopathy. The encoded CDR3 is CASSAYSRGDTEAFF. The nucleotide sequence reads as follows: TGTGCCAGCTCGGCCTATAGTAGGGGGGACACTGAAGCTTTCTTT.